Each of the 2 T cell receptor beta chains below was sequenced from the same sample in a study of cytomegalovirus exposure and HLA in healthy donors. TCRdb keeps only in-frame clones here, not all; method: immunoSEQ multiplex PCR. The data show around 200,000 clones, about 80% seen once. Sequencing was done on a sample of PBMCs. The receptors were sampled from a woman between 18 and 29 years old in good health and CMV-seropositive.

This chain links TRBV10-2 with TRBJ1-2; 9 bases are a match to TRBD1. Germline V gives CDR1 WSHSY, CDR2 SAAADI. Trimming cost V 6 bases and J 7 bases; bases outside gene matches: 12. CDR3 length: 15 residues. CDR3 residues: CASSLNPQGAFGYTF. The CDR3 nucleotides are TGCGCCAGCAGCCTGAACCCACAGGGGGCGTTTGGCTACACCTTC.

The chain is built from TRBV9 and TRBJ2-7; 9 bases match TRBD1. The CDR3 extends over 14 amino acids. Per the germline V gene, CDR1 is SGDLS and CDR2 is YYNGEE. V lost 4 bases and J lost 3; bases outside the gene matches: 5. CDR3 coding DNA: TGTGCCAGCAGCCCCAGGGACAGGGACTACGAGCAGTACTTC. The encoded protein is CASSPRDRDYEQYF.